This section outlines one T cell receptor (beta chain) sequence together with its context. The treatment is: roughly 19 received Ad26.COV2.S at low or high dose, single or two shots; about 5 received placebo; per-sample allocation not given. Each sample was drawn 63 days after the first injection (of vaccine or placebo). The data were taken from a study of Ad26.COV2.S vaccination and SARS-CoV-2 variants. Trimming took 0 bases from V and 7 from J; bases not matched to a gene: 12. The length of the CDR3 is 18 residues. The germline gives CDR1 ENHRY, CDR2 SYGVKD. The repertoire was sequenced with immunoSEQ multiplex PCR; TCRdb's copy has only in-frame clones and lacks some. The sample has about 680,000 clones, around 89% seen once.

The source is a person aged 18-60 years who received the Ad26.COV2.S COVID-19 vaccine or a placebo. The rearrangement joins TRBV10-3 to TRBJ2-2; 9 nucleotides match TRBD2. The sequencing here drew on peripheral blood, taken in a trial of Ad26.COV2.S vaccine versus placebo. The CDR3 sequence: CAISESASGAPRRGELFF. The CDR3 nucleotides are TGTGCCATCAGTGAGTCGGCTAGCGGGGCCCCTAGGCGCGGGGAGCTGTTTTTT.